The entry below gives a single T cell receptor (beta chain) sequence along with its context. This CDR3 is 12 amino acids long. Germline loops: CDR1 SGHDT, CDR2 YYEEEE. Unmatched junction bases numbered 8, after V lost 4 bases and J lost 11 bases. The data were obtained in a study of blood T cell repertoires in COVID-19. The overall study: Collection of acute and convalescent COVID-19 samples took place in the United States, Italy and Spain. Sources were T cells, B-cell-depleted T cells, or PBMCs; the material itself was cDNA or gDNA.

Original handling: Researchers report that nucleated cell counts were estimated from reference gene primer amplification. The assay was immunoSEQ multiplex PCR, and TCRdb's table has in-frame clones only and misses some. That table gives V, J and clone size, and the DNA gave D and trimming. The sample has 450,000 to 500,000 clones; 70% to 90% are singletons. The rearrangement joins TRBV5-6 to TRBJ1-1; the match to TRBD1 covers 7 bases. The clonotype was recovered from a human donor in a cohort sampled during active COVID-19. Sequencing input: peripheral blood. The CDR3 loop is CASSAGGTRAFF. CDR3 nucleotide sequence: TGTGCCAGCAGCGCAGGGGGGACGAGGGCTTTCTTT. Variable domain in full (rest from reference TRBV5-6 and TRBJ1-1): DAGVTQSPTHLIKTRGQQVTLRCSPKSGHDTVSWYQQALGQGPQFIFQYYEEEERQRGNFPDRFSGHQFPNYSSELNVNALLLGDSALYLCASSAGGTRAFFGQGTRLTVV.